This T cell receptor beta chain is drawn from a study of neurological immune-mediated disorders. CDR3 length equals 15 residues. The V and J ends lost 4 bases and 3 bases respectively, with 13 bases between them. In germline, CDR1 is SGHTA, CDR2 FQGNSA. TCRdb independently ran MiXCR on the 5' RACE reads; one entry per CDR3 protein. Counted here are about 57,000 distinct CDR3 sequences, approximately 12% occurring once; the ten biggest clones make up 6.5% to 8.5%. This clonotype was detected ten times or more. This sample's time point: longitudinal time-point 1 (baseline). The sequenced sample was PBMCs. The sequence was obtained from a male donor with HTLV-1-associated myelopathy (HAM/TSP). The chain recombines TRBV7-2 with TRBJ1-5, with a weak D call TRBD1 (6 bases). The CDR3 region is CASSWGAGPNQPQHF. As DNA, the CDR3 is TGTGCCAGCAGCTGGGGGGCAGGCCCCAATCAGCCCCAGCATTTT.